This T cell receptor beta chain was sequenced during a study of T-cell reconstitution after alpha-beta-depleted transplantation in children. CDR1 and CDR2 (germline): ENHRY, SYGVKD. The CDR3 runs 13 residues. V was shortened by 6 bases and J by 2 bases, with 8 bases between the two germline ends. Construction of the TCRbeta library involved unique molecular identifiers. TCRdb reanalysed the PCR reads using MiXCR and keeps one entry per CDR3 protein. Among hundreds of thousands of distinct CDR3 sequences listed, around 13% were seen once. Comment on this clonotype: The antigen remains unidentified.

Study-level points and caveats: At day 60, the high TCRbeta diversity found in some patients originated from recipient T cells and thymic progenitors that had survived. Alpha-beta T cells present about two months after transplant were reported to originate from several hundred expanded graft clones. A year post-transplant, T-cell counts and diversity derived mostly from newly produced T cells.

This sequence joins TRBV10-3 and TRBJ1-5; D is unresolved. The material was PBMCs, obtained before TCRalphabeta/CD19-depleted stem cell transplant. The origin of this receptor is a girl aged 2 to 9 with congenital amegakaryocytic thrombocytopenia, due to receive a stem cell transplant. The CDR3 DNA is TGTGCCATCAGATCATCGGGCAATCAGCCCCAGCATTTT. Its protein product is CAIRSSGNQPQHF.